This T cell receptor beta chain emerged from a study of shared clonotypes between healthy human individuals. Assay: immunoSEQ multiplex PCR; the TCRdb copy retains only in-frame clones and omits some. The table records over 950,000 clones, approximately 75% of them present only once. Adult donors, all healthy and HIV-negative, had no recent acute infections or vaccinations. Within Nashville, Tennessee resided all donors, each a Caucasian adult. Splitting of CD4+ cells produced CD45RA+ naive and CD45RA-negative memory subsets. The germline CDR1 and CDR2 sequences are SGHTA and FQGNSA. There are 15 residues in the CDR3. With 1 base clipped from V and 12 bases from J, the junction kept 12 bases outside the gene matches.

The sequencing sample was made of memory CD4+ T cells from PBMCs. Subset in this sample: CD45RA-negative fraction. This rearrangement joins TRBV7-2 to TRBJ1-1; 9 bases map to TRBD1. The sequence derives from a man younger than 35 in good health. Some clones in this sample may be carry-over from other donors' samples. The CDR3 DNA sequence: TGTGCCAGCAGCTTAGTTTCAAGGGACAGGGATGTATCTTTCTTT. This sequence encodes CASSLVSRDRDVSFF.